This T cell receptor (beta chain) was found in a study of CD8 T cells in ankylosing spondylitis. Whole-study findings and limits: Ankylosing spondylitis blood appeared to carry a characteristic TCR beta motif of 7 or 8 highly homologous variants. As reported, disease-linked clones showed significant enrichment in matched ankylosing spondylitis synovial fluid.

V lost 0 bases and J 4 bases, leaving 10 bases between the germline ends. Germline CDR1 ENHRY, CDR2 SYGVKD. This CDR3 region has 14 residues. In this sample, this clonotype turned up a few times. As yet, its antigen is unknown. As the method for making TCR beta libraries, quantitative 5'-RACE with molecular barcodes was used. TCRdb recomputed calls from the 5' RACE reads with MiXCR, one row per CDR3 protein. The table records roughly 90,000 distinct CDR3 sequences, roughly 8.7% of them present only once. The sequence derives from a male donor with ankylosing spondylitis or in good health (not recorded which). Specimen: blood, either unsorted or a sorted T cell fraction (not recorded which). The chain joins TRBV10-3 to TRBJ2-7; D possibly corresponds to TRBD2 (6 bases). The CDR3 nucleotides are TGTGCCATCAGTGAGTCTGGGGGGAGGTACGAGCAGTACTTC. The encoded protein is CAISESGGRYEQYF.